This T cell receptor (beta chain) was sequenced for a study of T cells after yellow fever vaccination. TCRdb reanalysed the 5' RACE reads using MiXCR and keeps one entry per CDR3 protein. The sample lists some 390,000 distinct CDR3 sequences, roughly a sixth occurring once. The CDR3 loop spans 15 amino acids. Germline-derived CDR1 and CDR2 are SGHRS and YFSETQ. Between the trimmed V and J ends, which lost 4 bases and 0 bases, there was a span of 10 bases. Sequences were derived from PBMCs, sampled before the yellow fever booster vaccination. This receptor was obtained from a man between 18 and 29 years old who received the YFV17D yellow fever vaccine. V and J are TRBV5-1 and TRBJ2-2; D uncertain. The CDR3 DNA reads TGCGCCAGCAGCCCCCGCCCGGCGAACACCGGGGAGCTGTTTTTT. Its protein product is CASSPRPANTGELFF.